The clone carrying this T cell receptor beta chain was counted a few times. These data are taken from a study of OX40 agonist ivuxolimab in advanced cancers. This CDR3 contains 13 residues. Germline V CDR1 and CDR2: WSHSY, SAAADI. The V gene lost 0 bases and the J gene lost 6 bases, with 5 bases spanning the gap. The method was immunoSEQ multiplex PCR; TCRdb's version includes in-frame clones alone and lacks a portion of them. Of 40,000 to 55,000 clones listed, about 90% were seen once; the top ten hold about 15%. This sequence joins TRBV10-2 and TRBJ2-2; D is unresolved. The sequences come from CD4+ or CD8+ T cells sorted from blood, collected in a trial of the OX40 agonist ivuxolimab. The source of this sequence is an adult with an advanced solid tumor such as melanoma, head and neck, liver or kidney cancer. As DNA, the CDR3 is TGCGCCAGCAGTGAGTCCAAGGCCGGGGAGCTGTTTTTT. Its translation: CASSESKAGELFF.